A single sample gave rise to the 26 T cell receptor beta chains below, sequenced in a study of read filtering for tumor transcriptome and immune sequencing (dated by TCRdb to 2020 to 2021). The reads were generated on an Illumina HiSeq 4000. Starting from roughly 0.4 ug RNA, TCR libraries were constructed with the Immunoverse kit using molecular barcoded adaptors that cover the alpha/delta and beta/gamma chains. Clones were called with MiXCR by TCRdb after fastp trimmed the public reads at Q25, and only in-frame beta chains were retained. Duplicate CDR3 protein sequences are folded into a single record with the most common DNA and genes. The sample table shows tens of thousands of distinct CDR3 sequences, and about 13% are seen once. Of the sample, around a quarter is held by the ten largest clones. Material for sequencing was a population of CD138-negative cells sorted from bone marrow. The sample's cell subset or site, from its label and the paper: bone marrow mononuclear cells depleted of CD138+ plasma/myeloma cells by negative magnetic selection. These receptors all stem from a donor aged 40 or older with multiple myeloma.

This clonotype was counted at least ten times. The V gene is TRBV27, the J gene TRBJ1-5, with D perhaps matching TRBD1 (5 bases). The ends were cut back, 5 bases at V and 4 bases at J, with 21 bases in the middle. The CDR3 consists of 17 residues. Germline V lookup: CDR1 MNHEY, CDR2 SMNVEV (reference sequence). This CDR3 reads CASSPRSTVLGNQPQHF. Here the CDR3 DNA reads TGTGCCAGCAGTCCCCGGTCGACAGTTTTGGGGAATCAGCCCCAGCATTTT.

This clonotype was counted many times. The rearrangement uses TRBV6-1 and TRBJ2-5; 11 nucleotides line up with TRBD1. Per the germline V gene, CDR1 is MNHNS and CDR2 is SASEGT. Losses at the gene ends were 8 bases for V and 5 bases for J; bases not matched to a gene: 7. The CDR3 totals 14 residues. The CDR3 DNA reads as TGTGCCAGCTGTGGGACAGGGGGGGACGAGACCCAGTACTTC. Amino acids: CASCGTGGDETQYF.

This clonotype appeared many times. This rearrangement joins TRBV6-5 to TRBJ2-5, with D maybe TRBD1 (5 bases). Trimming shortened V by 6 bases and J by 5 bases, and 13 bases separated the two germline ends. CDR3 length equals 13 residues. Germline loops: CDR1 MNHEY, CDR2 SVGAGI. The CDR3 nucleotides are TGTGCCAGCAGCCGATCGTGGGGCGAGACCCAGTACTTC. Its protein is CASSRSWGETQYF.

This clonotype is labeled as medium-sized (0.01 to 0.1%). The CDR3 loop reads CASNLEGGVGSYNEQFF. CDR3 in DNA: TGTGCCAGCAACCTCGAGGGAGGGGTCGGCTCCTACAATGAGCAGTTCTTC. The V and J genes are TRBV7-9 and TRBJ2-1, with 7 bases matching TRBD2. V lost 7 bases to trimming and J lost 0 bases; unmatched junction nucleotides: 12. The V gene's germline CDR1 is SEHNR and CDR2 FQNEAQ (reference sequence). The CDR3 sequence is 17 residues long.

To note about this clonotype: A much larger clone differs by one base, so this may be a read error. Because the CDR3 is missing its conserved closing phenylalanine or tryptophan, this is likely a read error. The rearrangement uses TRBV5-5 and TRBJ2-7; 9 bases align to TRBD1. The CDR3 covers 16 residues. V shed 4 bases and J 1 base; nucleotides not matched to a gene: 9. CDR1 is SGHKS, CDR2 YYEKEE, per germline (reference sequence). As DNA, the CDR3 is TGTGCCAGCAGCCAAGGGGTGGGACAGGGATCCTACGAGCAGTACTCC. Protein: CASSQGVGQGSYEQYS.

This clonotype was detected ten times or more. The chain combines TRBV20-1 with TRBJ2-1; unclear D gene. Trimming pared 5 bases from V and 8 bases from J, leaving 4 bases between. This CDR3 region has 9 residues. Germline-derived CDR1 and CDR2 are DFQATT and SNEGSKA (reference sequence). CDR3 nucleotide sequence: TGCAGTGCTCACCATGAGCAGTTCTTC. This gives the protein CSAHHEQFF.

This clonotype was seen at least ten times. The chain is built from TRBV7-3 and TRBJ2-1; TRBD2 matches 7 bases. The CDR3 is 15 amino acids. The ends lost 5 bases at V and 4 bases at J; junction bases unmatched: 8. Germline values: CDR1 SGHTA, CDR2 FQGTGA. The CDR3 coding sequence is TGTGCCAGCAGCCCCTTCCCTAGCGGATACAATGAGCAGTTCTTC. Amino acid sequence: CASSPFPSGYNEQFF.

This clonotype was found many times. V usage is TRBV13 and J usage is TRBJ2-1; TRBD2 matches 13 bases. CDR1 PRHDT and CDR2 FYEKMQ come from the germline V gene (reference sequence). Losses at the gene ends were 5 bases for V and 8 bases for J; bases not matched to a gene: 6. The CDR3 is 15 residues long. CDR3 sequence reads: CASSKRTSGSDEQFF. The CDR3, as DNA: TGTGCCAGCAGCAAACGGACTAGCGGGAGCGATGAGCAGTTCTTC.

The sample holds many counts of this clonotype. This CDR3 is CSAPPGGEGYEQYF. DNA for the CDR3: TGCAGTGCACCTCCAGGGGGCGAGGGCTACGAGCAGTACTTC. The chain recombines TRBV20-1 with TRBJ2-7, with 8 nucleotides matching TRBD1. The germline CDR1 and CDR2 sequences are DFQATT and SNEGSKA (reference sequence). The CDR3 is 14 amino acids. J gave up 3 bases and V 6 bases, and 10 bases lay outside the gene matches.

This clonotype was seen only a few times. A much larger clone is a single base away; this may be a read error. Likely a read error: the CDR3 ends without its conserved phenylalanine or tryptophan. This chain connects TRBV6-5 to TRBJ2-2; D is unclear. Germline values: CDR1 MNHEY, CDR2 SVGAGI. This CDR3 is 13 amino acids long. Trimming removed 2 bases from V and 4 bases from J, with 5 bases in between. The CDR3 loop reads CASSYRLTGELFL. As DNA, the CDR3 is TGTGCCAGCAGTTACCGTCTCACCGGGGAGCTGTTTCTT.

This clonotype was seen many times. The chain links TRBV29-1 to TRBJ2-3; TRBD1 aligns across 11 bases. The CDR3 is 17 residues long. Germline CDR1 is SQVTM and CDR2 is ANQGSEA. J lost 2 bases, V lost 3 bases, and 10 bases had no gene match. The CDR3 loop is CSVDWTGGRDSTDTQYF. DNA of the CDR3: TGCAGCGTTGATTGGACAGGGGGCAGGGACTCCACAGATACGCAGTATTTT.

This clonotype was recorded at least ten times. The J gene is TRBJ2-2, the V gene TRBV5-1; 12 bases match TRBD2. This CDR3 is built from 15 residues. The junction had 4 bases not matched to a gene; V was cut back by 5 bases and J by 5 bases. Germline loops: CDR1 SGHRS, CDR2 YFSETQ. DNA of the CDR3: TGCGCCAGCAGAGGCGGGACTAGCGGGACCGGGGAGCTGTTTTTT. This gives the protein CASRGGTSGTGELFF.

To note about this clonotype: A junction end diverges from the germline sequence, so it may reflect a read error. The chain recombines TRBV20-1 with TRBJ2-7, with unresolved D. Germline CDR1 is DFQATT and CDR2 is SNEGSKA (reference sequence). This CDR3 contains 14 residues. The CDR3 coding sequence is TGCAGTGCTAGACGCGCTACGGGTACCTACGTGCAGTACTTC. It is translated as CSARRATGTYVQYF.

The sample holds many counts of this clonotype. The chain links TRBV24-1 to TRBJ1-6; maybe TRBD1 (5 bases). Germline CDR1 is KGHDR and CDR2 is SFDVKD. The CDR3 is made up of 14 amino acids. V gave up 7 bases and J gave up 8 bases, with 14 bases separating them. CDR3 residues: CATSHGGGYSPLHF. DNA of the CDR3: TGTGCCACCAGCCACGGCGGGGGATATTCACCCCTCCACTTT.

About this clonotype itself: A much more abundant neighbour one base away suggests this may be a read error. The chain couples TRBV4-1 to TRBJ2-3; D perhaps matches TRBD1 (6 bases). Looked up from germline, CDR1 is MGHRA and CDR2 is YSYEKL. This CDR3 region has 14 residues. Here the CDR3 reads CASSQEGAGDTPYF. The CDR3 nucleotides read TGCGCCAGCAGCCAAGAGGGGGCCGGAGATACGCCGTATTTT.

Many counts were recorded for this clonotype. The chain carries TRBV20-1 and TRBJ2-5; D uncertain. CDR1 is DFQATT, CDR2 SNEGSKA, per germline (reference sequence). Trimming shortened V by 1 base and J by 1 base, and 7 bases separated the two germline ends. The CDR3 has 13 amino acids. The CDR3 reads CSARAGRQETQYF. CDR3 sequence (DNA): TGCAGTGCTAGAGCGGGCCGCCAAGAGACCCAGTACTTC.

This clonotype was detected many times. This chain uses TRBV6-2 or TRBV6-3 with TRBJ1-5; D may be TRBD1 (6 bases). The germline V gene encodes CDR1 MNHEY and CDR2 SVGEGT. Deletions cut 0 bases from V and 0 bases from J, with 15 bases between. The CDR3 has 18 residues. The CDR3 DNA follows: TGTGCCAGCAGTTACTCGATTTCTCAGGGGCGTAGCAATCAGCCCCAGCATTTT. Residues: CASSYSISQGRSNQPQHF.

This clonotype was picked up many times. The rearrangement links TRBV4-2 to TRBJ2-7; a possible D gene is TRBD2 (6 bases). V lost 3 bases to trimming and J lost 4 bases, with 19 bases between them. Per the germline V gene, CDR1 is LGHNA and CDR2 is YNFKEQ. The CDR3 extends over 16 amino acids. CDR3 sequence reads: CASSQGLPGLGYEQYF. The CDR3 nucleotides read TGTGCCAGCAGCCAGGGACTCCCGGGGCTAGGGTACGAGCAGTACTTC.

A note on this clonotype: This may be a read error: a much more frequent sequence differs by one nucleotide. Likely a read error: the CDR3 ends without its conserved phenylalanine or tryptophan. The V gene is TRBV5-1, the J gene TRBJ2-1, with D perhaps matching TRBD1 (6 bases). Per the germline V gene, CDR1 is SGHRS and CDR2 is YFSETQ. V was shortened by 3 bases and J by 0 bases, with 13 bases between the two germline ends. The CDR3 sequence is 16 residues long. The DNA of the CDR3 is TGCGCCAGCAGCTGGGGACAATTTGGCTCCTACAATGAGCAGTTCCTC. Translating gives CASSWGQFGSYNEQFL.

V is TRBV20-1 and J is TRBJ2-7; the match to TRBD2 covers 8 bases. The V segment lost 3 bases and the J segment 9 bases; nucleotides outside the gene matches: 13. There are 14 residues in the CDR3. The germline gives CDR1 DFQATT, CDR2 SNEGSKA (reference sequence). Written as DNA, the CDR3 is TGCAGTGCTAGCGGACCAGCGGGAGTGGGTGGGCAGTACTTC. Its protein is CSASGPAGVGGQYF.

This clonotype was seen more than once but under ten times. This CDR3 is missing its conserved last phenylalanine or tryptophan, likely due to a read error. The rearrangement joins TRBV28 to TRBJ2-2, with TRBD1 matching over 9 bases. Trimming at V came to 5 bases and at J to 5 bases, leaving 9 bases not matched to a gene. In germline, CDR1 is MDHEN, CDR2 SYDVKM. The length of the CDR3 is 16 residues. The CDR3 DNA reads TGTGCCAGCAGTACCCCCGGGACAGGGAGAACCGGGGAGCTGTTTCTT. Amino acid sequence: CASSTPGTGRTGELFL.

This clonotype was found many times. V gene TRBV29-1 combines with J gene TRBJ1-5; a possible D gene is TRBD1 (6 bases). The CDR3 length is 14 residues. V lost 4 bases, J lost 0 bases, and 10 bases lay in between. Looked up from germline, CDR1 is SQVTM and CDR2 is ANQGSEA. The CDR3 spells CSVVRGNSNQPQHF. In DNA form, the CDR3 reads TGCAGCGTTGTAAGGGGGAATAGCAATCAGCCCCAGCATTTT.

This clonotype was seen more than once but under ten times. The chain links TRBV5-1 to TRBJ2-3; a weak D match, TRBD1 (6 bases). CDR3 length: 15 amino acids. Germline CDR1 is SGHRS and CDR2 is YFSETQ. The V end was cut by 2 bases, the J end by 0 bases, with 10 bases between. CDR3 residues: CASSFRGSSTDTQYF. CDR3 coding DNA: TGCGCCAGCAGCTTCAGGGGAAGTAGCACAGATACGCAGTATTTT.

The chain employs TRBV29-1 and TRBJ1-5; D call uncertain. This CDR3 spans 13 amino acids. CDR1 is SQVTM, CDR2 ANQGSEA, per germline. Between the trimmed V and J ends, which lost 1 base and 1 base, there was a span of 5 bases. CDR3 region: CSVEVGSNQPQHF. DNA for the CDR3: TGCAGCGTTGAAGTCGGGAGCAATCAGCCCCAGCATTTT.

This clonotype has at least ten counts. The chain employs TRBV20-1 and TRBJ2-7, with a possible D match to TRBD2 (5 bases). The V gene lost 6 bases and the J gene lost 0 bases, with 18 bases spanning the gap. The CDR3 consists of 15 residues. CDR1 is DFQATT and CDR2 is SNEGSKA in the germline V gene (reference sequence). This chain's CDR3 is CSACVGASSSYEQYF. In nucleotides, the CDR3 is TGCAGTGCCTGCGTGGGAGCATCGAGCTCCTACGAGCAGTACTTC.

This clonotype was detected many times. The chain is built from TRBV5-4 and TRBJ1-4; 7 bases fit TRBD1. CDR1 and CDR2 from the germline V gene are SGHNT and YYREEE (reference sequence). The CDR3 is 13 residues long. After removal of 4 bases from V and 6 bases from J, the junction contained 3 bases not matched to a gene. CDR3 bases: TGTGCCAGCAGCCCGGGGACAGATGAAAAACTGTTTTTT. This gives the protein CASSPGTDEKLFF.